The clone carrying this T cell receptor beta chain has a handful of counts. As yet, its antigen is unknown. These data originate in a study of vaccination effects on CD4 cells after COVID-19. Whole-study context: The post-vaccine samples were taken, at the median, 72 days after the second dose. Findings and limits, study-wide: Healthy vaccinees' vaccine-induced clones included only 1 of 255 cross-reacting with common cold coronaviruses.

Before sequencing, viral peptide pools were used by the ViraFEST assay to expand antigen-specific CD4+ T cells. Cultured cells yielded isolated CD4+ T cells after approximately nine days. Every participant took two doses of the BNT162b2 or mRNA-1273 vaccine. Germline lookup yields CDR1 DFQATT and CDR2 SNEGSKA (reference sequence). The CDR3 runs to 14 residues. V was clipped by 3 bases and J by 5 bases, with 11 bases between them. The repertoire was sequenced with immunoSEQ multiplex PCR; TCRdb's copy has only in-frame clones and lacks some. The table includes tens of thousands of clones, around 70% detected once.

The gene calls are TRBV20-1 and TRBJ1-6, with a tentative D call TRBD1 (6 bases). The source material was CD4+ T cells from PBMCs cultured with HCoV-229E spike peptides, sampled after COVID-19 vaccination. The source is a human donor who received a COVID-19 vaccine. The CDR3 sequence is CSASGRGDNSPLHF. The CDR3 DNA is TGCAGTGCTAGTGGGAGGGGGGATAATTCACCCCTCCACTTT.